This is a list of T cell receptor beta chains from one sample in a study of T cells after yellow fever vaccination. TCRdb independently ran MiXCR on the 5' RACE reads; one entry per CDR3 protein. The data contain 100,000 to 150,000 distinct CDR3 sequences, about 8.4% of them singletons. The sample here was CD8+ T cells sorted from PBMCs, taken on the day of the yellow fever booster vaccination. The receptors stem from a man aged 18 to 29 who received the YFV17D yellow fever vaccine. Each CDR3 is given with its conserved first and last residue. The order of the fields is D gene, J gene, clone size, V gene, CDR3 protein, CDR3 DNA. A D gene is named only where the DNA matches it firmly. Size is omitted from some rows. Given values are once, few, many or a class for expanded clones.

d_call: -; j_call: TRBJ1-5; clone_size: -; v_call: TRBV12-5; cdr3_aa: CASGLPPGGLPQHF; cdr3_nt: TGTGCTAGTGGTTTACCCCCTGGGGGGCTTCCCCAGCATTTT
d_call: TRBD2; j_call: TRBJ2-1; clone_size: -; v_call: TRBV6-2/TRBV6-3; cdr3_aa: CASSYAGGEQFF; cdr3_nt: TGTGCCAGCAGTTACGCGGGAGGGGAGCAGTTCTTC
d_call: -; j_call: TRBJ2-3; clone_size: few; v_call: TRBV6-2/TRBV6-3; cdr3_aa: CASSYHRLTQYF; cdr3_nt: TGTGCCAGCAGTTACCATCGTCTCACGCAGTATTTT
d_call: TRBD1; j_call: TRBJ1-1; clone_size: few; v_call: TRBV20-1; cdr3_aa: CSAAPPDRPDWGEAFF; cdr3_nt: TGCAGTGCCGCACCCCCGGACAGGCCGGATTGGGGTGAAGCTTTCTTT
d_call: -; j_call: TRBJ1-4; clone_size: few; v_call: TRBV12-3/TRBV12-4; cdr3_aa: CASTVFATNEKLFF; cdr3_nt: TGTGCCAGCACCGTGTTTGCAACTAATGAAAAACTGTTTTTT
d_call: -; j_call: TRBJ2-2; clone_size: many; v_call: TRBV4-3; cdr3_aa: CASSLSRGRTGELFF; cdr3_nt: TGCGCCAGCAGCCTCTCCAGGGGGAGGACCGGGGAGCTGTTTTTT
d_call: TRBD2; j_call: TRBJ2-1; clone_size: few; v_call: TRBV7-2; cdr3_aa: CASSLFSGGANEQFF; cdr3_nt: TGTGCCAGCAGCTTATTTAGCGGGGGGGCGAATGAGCAGTTCTTC
d_call: TRBD1; j_call: TRBJ1-1; clone_size: -; v_call: TRBV5-6; cdr3_aa: CASSLVPFRGQATEAFF; cdr3_nt: TGTGCCAGCAGCTTGGTACCCTTCCGGGGACAGGCCACTGAAGCTTTCTTT
d_call: TRBD1; j_call: TRBJ1-5; clone_size: -; v_call: TRBV6-2/TRBV6-3; cdr3_aa: CASSLDRINQPQHF; cdr3_nt: TGTGCCAGCAGTCTGGACAGGATTAATCAGCCCCAGCATTTT
d_call: TRBD1; j_call: TRBJ1-4; clone_size: many; v_call: TRBV4-1; cdr3_aa: CASSQWTGDEKLFF; cdr3_nt: TGCGCCAGCAGCCAGTGGACAGGGGACGAAAAACTGTTTTTT
d_call: -; j_call: TRBJ1-4; clone_size: few; v_call: TRBV12-3/TRBV12-4; cdr3_aa: CASSLGGRAGEKLFF; cdr3_nt: TGTGCCAGCAGTTTAGGGGGGAGGGCTGGTGAAAAACTGTTTTTT
d_call: TRBD1; j_call: TRBJ1-2; clone_size: -; v_call: TRBV12-3/TRBV12-4; cdr3_aa: CASIPVTGGLYGYTF; cdr3_nt: TGTGCCAGCATCCCGGTGACAGGGGGCCTCTATGGCTACACCTTC
d_call: TRBD1; j_call: TRBJ2-5; clone_size: -; v_call: TRBV14; cdr3_aa: CASRKTGVETQYF; cdr3_nt: TGTGCCAGCAGGAAGACAGGGGTGGAGACCCAGTACTTC
d_call: -; j_call: TRBJ2-7; clone_size: -; v_call: TRBV16; cdr3_aa: CASSQSQTYEQYF; cdr3_nt: TGTGCCAGCAGCCAATCGCAGACCTACGAGCAGTACTTC
d_call: TRBD1; j_call: TRBJ2-7; clone_size: -; v_call: TRBV20-1; cdr3_aa: CSARVPGGYEQYF; cdr3_nt: TGCAGTGCTAGAGTCCCAGGGGGATACGAGCAGTACTTC
d_call: -; j_call: TRBJ1-3; clone_size: -; v_call: TRBV7-9; cdr3_aa: CASRTLSGGINGNTIYF; cdr3_nt: TGTGCCAGCAGAACCCTATCGGGGGGCATTAATGGAAACACCATATATTTT
d_call: TRBD1; j_call: TRBJ2-2; clone_size: few; v_call: TRBV10-3; cdr3_aa: CAIRASGQGTGELFF; cdr3_nt: TGTGCCATCAGGGCGTCGGGACAGGGGACCGGGGAGCTGTTTTTT
d_call: -; j_call: TRBJ1-4; clone_size: many; v_call: TRBV4-1; cdr3_aa: CASSLGGAEKLFF; cdr3_nt: TGCGCCAGCAGCCTGGGGGGAGCGGAAAAACTGTTTTTT
d_call: -; j_call: TRBJ1-1; clone_size: few; v_call: TRBV20-1; cdr3_aa: CSAEQALVNTEAFF; cdr3_nt: TGCAGTGCGGAACAGGCGTTGGTAAACACTGAAGCTTTCTTT
d_call: -; j_call: TRBJ2-2; clone_size: few; v_call: TRBV20-1; cdr3_aa: CSARVYTGELFF; cdr3_nt: TGCAGTGCTCGGGTTTACACCGGGGAGCTGTTTTTT
d_call: -; j_call: TRBJ2-3; clone_size: few; v_call: TRBV4-3; cdr3_aa: CASSQDLSTDTQYF; cdr3_nt: TGCGCCAGCAGCCAAGATCTCAGCACAGATACGCAGTATTTT
d_call: TRBD2; j_call: TRBJ2-3; clone_size: few; v_call: TRBV12-3/TRBV12-4; cdr3_aa: CASSAEATSGGVKPSTDTQYF; cdr3_nt: TGTGCCAGCAGTGCCGAGGCGACTAGCGGGGGGGTAAAACCTAGCACAGATACGCAGTATTTT
d_call: -; j_call: TRBJ2-5; clone_size: -; v_call: TRBV28; cdr3_aa: CASSRGLGTQYF; cdr3_nt: TGTGCCAGCAGCCGGGGACTGGGGACCCAGTACTTC
d_call: -; j_call: TRBJ2-3; clone_size: -; v_call: TRBV6-5; cdr3_aa: CASSYKAADTQYF; cdr3_nt: TGTGCCAGCAGTTACAAAGCAGCAGATACGCAGTATTTT
d_call: TRBD2; j_call: TRBJ2-3; clone_size: -; v_call: TRBV7-2; cdr3_aa: CASSFQGLAWDTQYF; cdr3_nt: TGTGCCAGCAGCTTCCAAGGACTAGCATGGGATACGCAGTATTTT
d_call: -; j_call: TRBJ2-2; clone_size: few; v_call: TRBV7-6; cdr3_aa: CASSTTAGDTGELFF; cdr3_nt: TGTGCCAGCAGCACCACCGCAGGGGACACCGGGGAGCTGTTTTTT
d_call: TRBD1; j_call: TRBJ2-1; clone_size: few; v_call: TRBV30; cdr3_aa: CAWTQLGTGGDEQFF; cdr3_nt: TGTGCCTGGACTCAACTCGGGACAGGGGGGGATGAGCAGTTCTTC
d_call: -; j_call: TRBJ2-2; clone_size: few; v_call: TRBV5-1; cdr3_aa: CASRDGTGELFF; cdr3_nt: TGCGCCAGCAGGGACGGGACCGGGGAGCTGTTTTTT
d_call: -; j_call: TRBJ2-7; clone_size: many; v_call: TRBV12-3/TRBV12-4; cdr3_aa: CASSSPLVDEQYF; cdr3_nt: TGTGCCAGCAGTTCGCCACTGGTAGACGAGCAGTACTTC
d_call: TRBD2; j_call: TRBJ2-3; clone_size: -; v_call: TRBV4-3; cdr3_aa: CASSGASGGSLTDTQYF; cdr3_nt: TGCGCCAGCAGCGGGGCTAGCGGGGGCTCCCTGACAGATACGCAGTATTTT
d_call: -; j_call: TRBJ1-3; clone_size: -; v_call: TRBV4-3; cdr3_aa: CASSQDRQDGNTIYF; cdr3_nt: TGCGCCAGCAGCCAAGATCGACAGGACGGAAACACCATATATTTT
d_call: -; j_call: TRBJ2-3; clone_size: -; v_call: TRBV6-2/TRBV6-3; cdr3_aa: CASRRLNQGPRSTDTQYF; cdr3_nt: TGTGCCAGCAGACGGCTGAATCAGGGGCCCCGGAGCACAGATACGCAGTATTTT
d_call: -; j_call: TRBJ2-2; clone_size: -; v_call: TRBV15; cdr3_aa: CATSRKGTRLNTGELFF; cdr3_nt: TGTGCCACCAGCAGGAAGGGGACCCGATTGAACACCGGGGAGCTGTTTTTT
d_call: TRBD1; j_call: TRBJ1-1; clone_size: few; v_call: TRBV12-3/TRBV12-4; cdr3_aa: CASSSSTGFAEAFF; cdr3_nt: TGTGCCAGCAGTTCGTCGACAGGGTTCGCTGAAGCTTTCTTT
d_call: TRBD1; j_call: TRBJ2-1; clone_size: many; v_call: TRBV9; cdr3_aa: CASSGQGSRDEQFF; cdr3_nt: TGTGCCAGCAGCGGACAGGGTAGCCGGGATGAGCAGTTCTTC
d_call: TRBD1; j_call: TRBJ1-2; clone_size: -; v_call: TRBV6-5; cdr3_aa: CASYSGQLYGYTF; cdr3_nt: TGTGCCAGCTACTCGGGACAGTTATATGGCTACACCTTC
d_call: TRBD1; j_call: TRBJ1-6; clone_size: few; v_call: TRBV27; cdr3_aa: CASSLHRGTHSPLHF; cdr3_nt: TGTGCCAGCAGTTTACACAGGGGAACGCATTCACCCCTCCACTTT
d_call: -; j_call: TRBJ2-3; clone_size: -; v_call: TRBV9; cdr3_aa: CASSVGSTDTQYF; cdr3_nt: TGTGCCAGCAGCGTAGGTAGCACAGATACGCAGTATTTT
d_call: -; j_call: TRBJ2-3; clone_size: -; v_call: TRBV7-2; cdr3_aa: CASSPIQRATDTQYF; cdr3_nt: TGTGCCAGCAGCCCTATCCAGCGGGCCACAGATACGCAGTATTTT
d_call: -; j_call: TRBJ1-2; clone_size: few; v_call: TRBV20-1; cdr3_aa: CSARQGSYYGYTF; cdr3_nt: TGCAGTGCTAGACAGGGGAGCTACTATGGCTACACCTTC
d_call: TRBD1; j_call: TRBJ1-1; clone_size: many; v_call: TRBV20-1; cdr3_aa: CSAREQGDTEAFF; cdr3_nt: TGCAGTGCTAGAGAGCAGGGGGACACTGAAGCTTTCTTT
d_call: -; j_call: TRBJ2-5; clone_size: few; v_call: TRBV7-8; cdr3_aa: CASSPAISGVWETQYF; cdr3_nt: TGTGCCAGCAGCCCAGCCATCAGCGGAGTTTGGGAGACCCAGTACTTC
d_call: TRBD1; j_call: TRBJ2-7; clone_size: few; v_call: TRBV4-1; cdr3_aa: CASSQGQGAAYEQYF; cdr3_nt: TGCGCCAGCAGCCAAGGACAGGGGGCGGCATACGAGCAGTACTTC
d_call: TRBD1; j_call: TRBJ2-4; clone_size: -; v_call: TRBV25-1; cdr3_aa: CASSAGTERDIQYF; cdr3_nt: TGTGCCAGCAGTGCCGGGACAGAAAGAGACATTCAGTACTTC
d_call: TRBD2; j_call: TRBJ2-3; clone_size: few; v_call: TRBV29-1; cdr3_aa: CSVDTVAGAVTDTQYF; cdr3_nt: TGCAGCGTTGACACCGTAGCGGGGGCGGTCACAGATACGCAGTATTTT
d_call: TRBD1; j_call: TRBJ1-2; clone_size: many; v_call: TRBV6-5; cdr3_aa: CASSYSQGNYGYTF; cdr3_nt: TGTGCCAGCAGTTACTCACAGGGGAACTATGGCTACACCTTC
d_call: -; j_call: TRBJ1-2; clone_size: few; v_call: TRBV27; cdr3_aa: CASSLSGLDGYTF; cdr3_nt: TGTGCCAGCAGTTTGTCGGGTCTTGATGGCTACACCTTC
d_call: -; j_call: TRBJ1-6; clone_size: few; v_call: TRBV4-1; cdr3_aa: CASSQGLGGINSPLHF; cdr3_nt: TGCGCCAGCAGCCAAGGACTTGGGGGGATTAATTCACCCCTCCACTTT
d_call: TRBD2; j_call: TRBJ2-5; clone_size: -; v_call: TRBV7-9; cdr3_aa: CASSGTGTNQETQYF; cdr3_nt: TGTGCCAGCAGCGGAACCGGGACTAACCAAGAAACCCAGTACTTC
d_call: TRBD2; j_call: TRBJ2-3; clone_size: -; v_call: TRBV19; cdr3_aa: CASSYLTSGGPPQDTQYF; cdr3_nt: TGTGCCAGTAGTTATCTGACTAGCGGGGGGCCCCCACAGGATACGCAGTATTTT
d_call: -; j_call: TRBJ1-5; clone_size: few; v_call: TRBV6-5; cdr3_aa: CASQTGFGQPQHF; cdr3_nt: TGTGCCAGCCAAACGGGGTTTGGGCAGCCCCAGCATTTT
d_call: -; j_call: TRBJ1-1; clone_size: -; v_call: TRBV13; cdr3_aa: CASSFEAGRSTEAFF; cdr3_nt: TGTGCCAGCAGCTTCGAGGCGGGGAGGTCCACTGAAGCTTTCTTT
d_call: -; j_call: TRBJ1-5; clone_size: -; v_call: TRBV7-6; cdr3_aa: CASSPGRGGNQPQHF; cdr3_nt: TGTGCCAGCAGCCCCGGGAGGGGAGGCAATCAGCCCCAGCATTTT
d_call: -; j_call: TRBJ2-3; clone_size: -; v_call: TRBV24-1; cdr3_aa: CATSEGDYTDTQYF; cdr3_nt: TGTGCCACCAGTGAGGGTGATTACACAGATACGCAGTATTTT
d_call: TRBD1; j_call: TRBJ2-4; clone_size: many; v_call: TRBV4-3; cdr3_aa: CASSLDRELAKNIQYF; cdr3_nt: TGCGCCAGCAGCCTAGACAGGGAATTAGCCAAAAACATTCAGTACTTC
d_call: -; j_call: TRBJ2-7; clone_size: few; v_call: TRBV7-9; cdr3_aa: CASSLSHIPHEQYF; cdr3_nt: TGTGCCAGCAGCTTATCCCATATCCCCCACGAGCAGTACTTC